These T cell receptor beta chains were read from a single sample in a study of blood T cell repertoires in COVID-19. Clones were read by immunoSEQ multiplex PCR, and TCRdb kept only the in-frame ones, dropping some. The sample consists of some 330,000 clones, roughly 86% of them appearing once. Specimen: peripheral blood. These receptors were obtained from a young woman with COVID-19, enrolled during active disease. Both conserved end residues are part of each CDR3. Fields, in order: J gene, D gene, clone size, V gene, CDR3 DNA, CDR3 protein. D genes are given only for firm matches. The size of a clone is reported for some rows only, either as once, few or many, or as a class for expanded clones.

>TRBJ2-1|.|.|TRBV27
TGTGCCAGCAGTCTGGCCCCAGGGGTCAATGAGCAGTTCTTC
CASSLAPGVNEQFF
>TRBJ1-3|TRBD1|.|TRBV5-1
TGCGCCAGCAGCCTTACTGACAGGGCGGTAGACACCATATATTTT
CASSLTDRAVDTIYF
>TRBJ1-4|.|.|TRBV30
TGTGCCTGGGCTGAGCAATTAAATGAAAAACTGTTTTTT
CAWAEQLNEKLFF
>TRBJ2-7|TRBD1|.|TRBV6-6
TGTGCCAGCAGTTACCGGACAGGGACGAACGAGCAGTACTTC
CASSYRTGTNEQYF
>TRBJ2-5|.|.|TRBV7-9
TGTGCCAGCAGCTTCCCCGGGACACGGAAAGAGACCCAGTACTTC
CASSFPGTRKETQYF
>TRBJ1-1|.|.|TRBV5-1
TGCGCCAGCAGCTTGGAGTTTCGGGAGAACACTGAAGCTTTCTTT
CASSLEFRENTEAFF
>TRBJ2-1|TRBD2|.|TRBV10-3
TGTGCCATCAGTTCCGGGACTAGCGGAGGTGGTGAGCAGTTCTTC
CAISSGTSGGGEQFF
>TRBJ1-2|TRBD1|.|TRBV19
TGTGCCAGTAGGCAACAGGGGAACTATGGCTACACCTTC
CASRQQGNYGYTF
>TRBJ2-1|.|.|TRBV28
TGTGCCAGCAGCCTCGGGGGGCCCGTCTACAATGAGCAGTTCTTC
CASSLGGPVYNEQFF
>TRBJ1-1|.|.|TRBV7-2
TGTGCCAACCCGGGGGGGGAGGACACTGAAGCTTTCTTT
CANPGGEDTEAFF
>TRBJ1-1|.|.|TRBV28
TGTGCCAGCAGTTTAGGGGGGGCGACTGAAGCTTTCTTT
CASSLGGATEAFF
>TRBJ1-1|.|.|TRBV24-1
TGTGCCACTAGGGGTCCGATGAACACTGAAGCTTTCTTT
CATRGPMNTEAFF
>TRBJ1-1|.|.|TRBV25-1
TGTGCCAGCAGTGAATTTGGGGGGAAGAACACTGAAGCTTTCTTT
CASSEFGGKNTEAFF
>TRBJ1-3|TRBD1|.|TRBV12-5
TGTGCTAGTGGTCCAGGGACAGGGTCACGAAACACCATATATTTT
CASGPGTGSRNTIYF
>TRBJ1-1|.|.|TRBV4-1
TGCGCCAGCAGCCGGACTTTGAACACTGAAGCTTTCTTT
CASSRTLNTEAFF
>TRBJ2-3|.|.|TRBV21-1
TGTGCCAGCAGCCCTCCTCCGGGACTAGCGCGGGGCTCGTTCACAGATACGCAGTATTTT
CASSPPPGLARGSFTDTQYF
>TRBJ1-3|.|.|TRBV7-9
TGTGCCCCCGGGGAGCGAAACACCATATATTTT
CAPGERNTIYF
>TRBJ2-5|.|.|TRBV7-9
TGTGCCAGCAGCCCCAGGGGAAGTCAAGAGACCCAGTACTTC
CASSPRGSQETQYF
>TRBJ1-1|.|many|TRBV29-1
TGCAGCGTTGATTATGGGGGAGGCACTGAAGCTTTCTTT
CSVDYGGGTEAFF
>TRBJ1-2|.|few|TRBV28
TGTGCCAGCATGCCTCCCGAGGGCTATGGCTACACCTTC
CASMPPEGYGYTF
>TRBJ2-1|.|.|TRBV27
TGTGCCAGCACCCGAGGCGGGACTCCTGCTCAGCAGTTCTTC
CASTRGGTPAQQFF
>TRBJ1-4|.|few|TRBV19
TGTGCCAGTAGTATAGGGCAGGGTAATGAAAAACTGTTTTTT
CASSIGQGNEKLFF
>TRBJ1-4|.|.|TRBV5-1
TGCGCCAGCAGCTCGACAGCCACTAATGAAAAACTGTTTTTT
CASSSTATNEKLFF
>TRBJ1-6|TRBD1|.|TRBV7-9
TGTGCCAGCAGCCCGGGACAGCGGACCTCACCCCTCCACTTT
CASSPGQRTSPLHF
>TRBJ1-6|.|.|TRBV2
TGTGCCAGCAAGGACACGAATAATTCACCCCTCCACTTT
CASKDTNNSPLHF
>TRBJ2-5|TRBD1|once|TRBV6-2/TRBV6-3
TGTGCCAGCAGTTATCCCCGGGACAGTACCTTCCAAGAGACCCAGTACTTC
CASSYPRDSTFQETQYF